There are many counts of the clone carrying this T cell receptor beta chain. Its target is not known. Building of the TCR beta libraries involved iRepertoire HTBI primers and Arm-PCR of CDR3 regions. TCRdb re-called the multiplex PCR reads with MiXCR, one entry per CDR3 protein. The sample includes fewer than 400,000 distinct CDR3 sequences, over 15% of them seen just once. Time point given: newly diagnosed GD, antithyroid drugs for less than 3 months. The TCR library was made from RNA that had been extracted from PBMCs in TRIzol. Those enrolled as patients came out of an endocrinology department in Xi'an, China. The source of the sample is a study of regulatory T cells in long-lasting Graves disease. The study, taken as a whole, reports: Thyroid tissue was not studied; only peripheral blood was. When disease was persistent, TRBV28, TRBJ1-2 and TRBJ2-5 were the favored segments.

Per germline, CDR1 GTSNPN and CDR2 SVGIG (reference sequence). This CDR3 has 13 residues. Trimming pared 4 bases from V and 5 bases from J, leaving 9 bases between. The chain combines TRBV30 with TRBJ2-6, with D possibly matching TRBD2 (5 bases). The receptor's source is a female donor with Graves disease. Source: peripheral blood mononuclear cells (PBMCs), taken at new diagnosis, from a patient treated with antithyroid drugs. DNA for the CDR3: TGTGCCTGGATTAGCGACTGGGCCAACGTCCTGACTTTC. Its protein is CAWISDWANVLTF. Full variable domain (rest looked up from reference TRBV30 and TRBJ2-6): SQTIHQWPATLVQPVGSPLSLECTVEGTSNPNLYWYRQAAGRGLQLLFYSVGIGQISSEVPQNLSASRPQDRQFILSSKKLLLSDSGFYLCAWISDWANVLTFGAGSRLTVL.